Many counts were recorded for the clone carrying this T cell receptor (beta chain). Its antigen remains unidentified. These data come from a study of prognosis after radiotherapy for stage I lung cancer. The wider study: The patients comprised more than ten men and over 5 women, spanning ages about 53 to 84 and having a median of roughly 74 years. Study-level results: Some patients went on to develop distant metastases. Their Shannon entropy after stereotactic body radiation therapy was lower, and its change from baseline was also lower.

Using two-round multiplex PCR, the authors amplified TCR beta CDR3 from genomic DNA. Amplification during the initial PCR round employed primers specific to each TRBV and TRBJ gene. One entry per CDR3 protein, called by TCRdb with MiXCR from the multiplex PCR reads. This sample has around 28,000 distinct CDR3 sequences; around half occur once, and the top ten carry about 17%. With 3 bases removed from V and 7 bases from J, the gap between germline ends came to 19 bases. This CDR3 spans 15 amino acids. Germline V gene lookup returns CDR1 SGDLS and CDR2 YYNGEE. The origin of this receptor is a donor older than 45 with non-small cell lung cancer. Sequenced here: PBMCs, sampled before or after stereotactic body radiation therapy (not recorded which). This rearrangement joins TRBV9 to TRBJ1-2; D is possibly TRBD1 (5 bases). Written as DNA, the CDR3 is TGTGCCAGCAGCGGGTCCTCCCGGGGCTCATTTGGCTACACCTTC. Translation: CASSGSSRGSFGYTF. Based on the CDR3 plus reference TRBV9 and TRBJ1-2, the full variable domain is DSGVTQTPKHLITATGQRVTLRCSPRSGDLSVYWYQQSLDQGLQFLIQYYNGEERAKGNILERFSAQQFPDLHSELNLSSLELGDSALYFCASSGSSRGSFGYTFGSGTRLTVV.